These 31 T cell receptor beta chains share one sample of origin, sequenced in a study of post-analysis software for immune sequencing data. Notes on the study in general: About five TRBV segments appeared more often in patients than in controls, and TRBV5-6, TRBV5-1 and TRBV20-1 were among these.

The authors incorporated unique molecular identifiers into the TCR beta cDNA libraries. MiXCR was run by TCRdb on the PCR reads, yielding one entry per CDR3 protein. The sample includes 750,000 to 950,000 distinct CDR3 sequences, 46% of them seen just once. The antigens these receptors bind are not known. The source material was blood. Receptors were obtained from a girl under 18 with multiple sclerosis.

This clonotype appeared many times. The chain has TRBV20-1 and TRBJ2-3; 8 bases line up with TRBD2. The V gene's germline CDR1 is DFQATT and CDR2 SNEGSKA (reference sequence). V lost 3 bases to trimming and J lost 0 bases; unmatched junction nucleotides: 5. The CDR3 length is 15 residues. This chain's CDR3 is CSASGRAESTDTQYF. The CDR3 DNA follows: TGCAGTGCTAGCGGGAGGGCCGAAAGCACAGATACGCAGTATTTT.

The chain carries TRBV29-1 and TRBJ2-1; tentatively, D is TRBD2 (6 bases). V lost 6 bases, J lost 2 bases, and 14 bases lay in between. Germline V gene sequence: CDR1 SQVTM, CDR2 ANQGSEA. This CDR3 region has 14 residues. CDR3 sequence (DNA): TGCAGCGTCCCGGGACTTCCACCCTACAATGAGCAGTTCTTC. This translates into CSVPGLPPYNEQFF.

The chain employs TRBV28 and TRBJ2-4; 7 nucleotides agree with TRBD1. With 3 bases clipped from V and 6 bases from J, the junction kept 8 bases outside the gene matches. The CDR3 loop spans 15 amino acids. Germline CDR1 and CDR2: MDHEN and SYDVKM. The CDR3 bases are TGTGCCAGCAGTTTTTTATCGGACAGGTTAAACATTCAGTACTTC. It specifies CASSFLSDRLNIQYF.

The chain is built from TRBV7-3 and TRBJ2-1, with D unclear. The CDR3 is 15 residues long. Trimming pared 4 bases from V and 5 bases from J, leaving 15 bases between. Germline lookup yields CDR1 SGHTA and CDR2 FQGTGA. CDR3 sequence: CASSSPATNNNEQFF. The CDR3 nucleotides read TGTGCCAGCAGCTCGCCGGCCACTAATAACAATGAGCAGTTCTTC.

This chain uses TRBV10-3 with TRBJ1-5; D is unclear. The V end lost 6 bases, the J end lost 4 bases, and 10 bases lay between the germline ends. The germline V gene encodes CDR1 ENHRY and CDR2 SYGVKD. The CDR3 covers 13 residues. The CDR3 loop is CAISDKSNQPQHF. As DNA, the CDR3 is TGTGCCATCAGCGATAAGAGTAATCAGCCCCAGCATTTT.

The gene calls are TRBV14 and TRBJ2-3; D is ambiguous. From germline, CDR1 is SGHDN and CDR2 FVKESK. The CDR3 length is 13 residues. Trimming removed 1 base from V and 5 bases from J, with 7 bases in between. This chain's CDR3 is CASSQVGRDTQYF. The DNA for the CDR3 is TGTGCCAGCAGCCAAGTTGGGCGAGATACGCAGTATTTT.

This clonotype was seen more than once but under ten times. The rearrangement joins TRBV7-2 to TRBJ1-2, with D possibly TRBD1 on 5 matching bases. Germline loops: CDR1 SGHTA, CDR2 FQGNSA. V shed 5 bases and J shed 4 bases, with 17 bases lying between them. The CDR3 is 15 amino acids. The CDR3 sequence is CASSLGGGGSYGYTF. CDR3 DNA: TGTGCCAGCAGCCTGGGGGGGGGTGGAAGCTATGGCTACACCTTC.

This clonotype turned up a few times. The chain carries TRBV4-3 and TRBJ2-1, with 11 bases aligning to TRBD2. The trim removed 4 bases at V and 6 bases at J, leaving 17 bases unmatched. The CDR3 spans 19 residues. Germline CDR1 is LGHNA and CDR2 is YSLEER. This chain's CDR3 is CASSRKMSMIAGGANEQFF. Written as DNA, the CDR3 is TGCGCCAGCAGCCGCAAGATGAGTATGATAGCGGGAGGGGCCAATGAGCAGTTCTTC.

This sequence joins TRBV12-3 or TRBV12-4 and TRBJ2-1; 9 bases agree with TRBD2. The CDR3 is 17 residues long. V shed 7 bases and J 9 bases; nucleotides not matched to a gene: 19. This chain's CDR3 is CASIGLAGGPWVSEQFF. The DNA of the CDR3 is TGTGCCAGCATCGGGCTGGCGGGAGGGCCCTGGGTTAGTGAGCAGTTCTTC.

In this sample, this clonotype turned up a few times. The chain couples TRBV20-1 to TRBJ2-1, with a possible D match to TRBD2 (6 bases). Germline lookup yields CDR1 DFQATT and CDR2 SNEGSKA (reference sequence). Trimming pared 6 bases from V and 8 bases from J, leaving 17 bases between. The CDR3 is made up of 13 amino acids. CDR3 DNA: TGCAGTGCCAGGGACTTCCTTGGACATGAGCAGTTCTTC. Translation: CSARDFLGHEQFF.

A word on this clonotype: The junction departs from germline at one end; a sequencing error may be responsible. The V and J genes are TRBV15 and TRBJ2-1, with D possibly TRBD2 on 5 matching bases. The CDR3 runs 14 residues. Germline-derived CDR1 and CDR2 are LNHNV and YYDKDF (reference sequence). The CDR3 loop is CATSGGGEHNEQFF. CDR3 in DNA: TGCGCCACCAGCGGTGGAGGAGAACACAATGAGCAGTTCTTC.

V and J are TRBV12-3 or TRBV12-4 and TRBJ1-2; 9 nucleotides align to TRBD1. J lost 6 bases, V lost 2 bases, and 7 bases had no gene match. The CDR3 totals 15 residues. CDR3 bases: TGTGCCAGCAGTTTATTTCTGGACAGGGGAAATGGCTACACCTTC. As protein: CASSLFLDRGNGYTF.

This sequence joins TRBV3-1 and TRBJ1-5; D gene uncertain. The germline V and J ends were trimmed by 1 base and 3 bases, with 7 bases remaining between them. This CDR3 is 14 amino acids long. The germline CDR1 and CDR2 sequences are LGHDT and YNNKEL (reference sequence). CDR3 DNA: TGTGCCAGCAGCCAAGGGCTGAACAATCAGCCCCAGCATTTT. It yields the protein CASSQGLNNQPQHF. Supplemented by reference TRBV3-1 and TRBJ1-5, the full variable domain reads DTAVSQTPKYLVTQMGNDKSIKCEQNLGHDTMYWYKQDSKKFLKIMFSYNNKELIINETVPNRFSPKSPDKAHLNLHINSLELGDSAVYFCASSQGLNNQPQHFGDGTRLSIL.

The chain combines TRBV28 with TRBJ2-5; D is unclear. Looked up from germline, CDR1 is MDHEN and CDR2 is SYDVKM. The CDR3 contains 16 residues. V dropped 4 bases and J dropped 0 bases, with 15 bases sitting between them. In DNA, the CDR3 is TGTGCCAGCAGTTCGGGTTCCGCGGTGTACCAAGAGACCCAGTACTTC. Translation: CASSSGSAVYQETQYF.

This clonotype was found a few times. The gene calls are TRBV20-1 and TRBJ1-6; TRBD1 might be the D (5 bases). This CDR3 is built from 15 residues. V was clipped by 3 bases and J by 9 bases, with 18 bases between them. Germline CDR1 and CDR2: DFQATT and SNEGSKA (reference sequence). CDR3 DNA sequence: TGCAGTGCTAGCGGTGACAGTCCCGTAACTTCACCCCTCCACTTT. Translation: CSASGDSPVTSPLHF.

CDR3 nucleotides: TGCGCCAGCAGTGAGATCGGCGGGAGGGCCGGAGATACGCAGTATTTT. This encodes CASSEIGGRAGDTQYF. The chain carries TRBV10-2 and TRBJ2-3; 9 bases map to TRBD2. From germline, CDR1 is WSHSY and CDR2 SAAADI. The CDR3 contains 16 residues. The trim removed 2 bases at V and 5 bases at J, leaving 8 bases unmatched.

This rearrangement joins TRBV6-5 to TRBJ2-7; a weak D match, TRBD2 (6 bases). Deletions cut 6 bases from V and 1 base from J, with 10 bases between. Germline lookup yields CDR1 MNHEY and CDR2 SVGAGI. The length of the CDR3 is 13 residues. The CDR3 region has the DNA TGTGCCAGCAGCCGGGAGCCATCCTACGAGCAGTACTTC. Amino acids: CASSREPSYEQYF.

The J gene is TRBJ1-1, the V gene TRBV10-3; tentatively, D is TRBD1 (6 bases). This CDR3 spans 12 amino acids. Germline CDR1 reads ENHRY; CDR2 reads SYGVKD. Trimming took off 4 bases at V and 7 bases at J, with 10 bases between the two ends. The CDR3 sequence: CAISVETGEAFF. The CDR3 DNA sequence: TGTGCCATCAGTGTTGAGACAGGTGAAGCTTTCTTT.

This clonotype was counted between two and nine times. The chain is built from TRBV5-1 and TRBJ1-2; 7 nucleotides line up with TRBD1. The CDR3 covers 16 residues. Trimming took 2 bases from V and 3 from J; bases not matched to a gene: 10. The germline V gene encodes CDR1 SGHRS and CDR2 YFSETQ. CDR3 region: CASSLVPTGLDYGYTF. The CDR3 DNA reads as TGCGCCAGCAGCTTAGTCCCGACAGGGTTGGACTATGGCTACACCTTC.

The V and J genes are TRBV5-1 and TRBJ2-6; D unclear. CDR3 length: 18 amino acids. From germline, CDR1 is SGHRS and CDR2 YFSETQ. Trimming cost V 2 bases and J 0 bases, with 15 bases left between them. CDR3 amino acids: CASSLRQALLSGANVLTF. The CDR3 DNA reads as TGCGCCAGCAGCTTAAGGCAGGCCCTACTCTCTGGGGCCAACGTCCTGACTTTC.

The chain is built from TRBV12-5 and TRBJ2-7; D gene uncertain. V was pared by 6 bases and J by 3 bases, with 9 bases between. The germline V gene encodes CDR1 LGHNT and CDR2 FRNRAP. This CDR3 is built from 12 residues. The CDR3 region is CASGTFLYEQYF. CDR3 DNA: TGTGCTAGTGGGACTTTTCTCTACGAGCAGTACTTC. The full variable domain, completed using reference TRBV12-5 and TRBJ2-7, is DARVTQTPRHKVTEMGQEVTMRCQPILGHNTVFWYRQTMMQGLELLAYFRNRAPLDDSGMPKDRFSAEMPDATLATLKIQPSEPRDSAVYFCASGTFLYEQYFGPGTRLTVT.

This clonotype was seen only a few times. The gene calls are TRBV7-9 and TRBJ1-2, with a tentative D call TRBD1 (5 bases). V was clipped by 5 bases and J by 0 bases, with 10 bases between them. Germline assignment: CDR1 SEHNR and CDR2 FQNEAQ (reference sequence). The CDR3 is 14 residues long. Here the CDR3 reads CASSPDTANYGYTF. DNA for the CDR3: TGTGCCAGCAGCCCGGACACAGCTAACTATGGCTACACCTTC.

This clonotype has more than one count but fewer than ten. The rearrangement uses TRBV20-1 and TRBJ2-5; 7 nucleotides match TRBD2. Looked up from germline, CDR1 is DFQATT and CDR2 is SNEGSKA (reference sequence). The J segment lost 0 bases and the V segment lost 6 bases, leaving 16 bases of the junction unmatched. The CDR3 consists of 17 residues. The CDR3 is CSARPRASGTYQETQYF. CDR3 nucleotides: TGCAGTGCCCGGCCCCGGGCTAGCGGAACGTACCAAGAGACCCAGTACTTC.

The chain recombines TRBV4-3 with TRBJ2-1; 12 bases are shared with TRBD2. The germline CDR1 and CDR2 sequences are LGHNA and YSLEER. The CDR3 extends over 16 amino acids. V was clipped by 1 base and J by 8 bases; unmatched bases: 6. The CDR3 sequence: CASSQGRLAGVDEQFF. In nucleotides, the CDR3 is TGCGCCAGCAGCCAAGGACGACTAGCGGGAGTCGATGAGCAGTTCTTC.

This clonotype was detected only a few times. The rearrangement joins TRBV27 to TRBJ2-5, with D possibly matching TRBD2 (7 bases). The J call may be faulty, since TRBJ2-7 better matches the DNA end. Germline CDR1 and CDR2: MNHEY and SMNVEV (reference sequence). This CDR3 is 13 amino acids long. The CDR3 spells CASSLGGANEQYF. The CDR3, as DNA: TGTGCCAGCAGTTTGGGGGGGGCAAACGAGCAGTACTTC.

The V call is TRBV6-5, the J call TRBJ2-3; 7 bases are shared with TRBD2. V dropped 4 bases and J dropped 5; count of bases not matched to a gene: 9. The CDR3 has 15 residues. Germline CDR1 is MNHEY and CDR2 is SVGAGI. The CDR3 DNA follows: TGTGCCAGCAGTTCCACGGCGGGAGTGAGAGATACGCAGTATTTT. Encoded protein: CASSSTAGVRDTQYF.

As to this clonotype: Its ends do not fully match the called genes, so a read error is possible. The chain combines TRBV27 with TRBJ2-5, with D maybe TRBD2 (7 bases). The germline gives CDR1 MNHEY, CDR2 SMNVEV (reference sequence). The CDR3 runs to 13 residues. CDR3 sequence (DNA): TGTACCAGCGGTTGGGGGGGCCCAGAGACCCAGTACTTC. It encodes CTSGWGGPETQYF.

This rearrangement joins TRBV9 to TRBJ2-1; 7 bases map to TRBD2. The CDR3 has 17 residues. V lost 3 bases to trimming and J lost 5 bases; unmatched junction nucleotides: 14. Germline CDR1 SGDLS, CDR2 YYNGEE. The CDR3, as DNA: TGTGCCAGCAGCGCCTTTCAGCGAGAGCGGGATAACAATGAGCAGTTCTTC. Amino acid sequence: CASSAFQRERDNNEQFF.

This clonotype came up a few times. The chain is built from TRBV7-3 and TRBJ2-6; D unresolved. This CDR3 is 19 amino acids long. Trimming took off 1 base at V and 2 bases at J, with 18 bases between the two ends. Looked up from germline, CDR1 is SGHTA and CDR2 is FQGTGA. The CDR3 sequence is CASSLMSPNSAPGANVLTF. DNA for the CDR3: TGTGCCAGCAGCTTAATGTCCCCGAATTCTGCTCCTGGGGCCAACGTCCTGACTTTC.

The CDR3 DNA reads TGCAGTGCTAGACGGGTATCGGGGGCCAACGTCCTGACTTTC. Its protein product is CSARRVSGANVLTF. The chain joins TRBV20-1 to TRBJ2-6; D ambiguous. CDR1 is DFQATT and CDR2 is SNEGSKA in the germline V gene (reference sequence). Trimming cost V 2 bases and J 4 bases, with 9 bases left between them. This CDR3 comprises 14 residues.

The chain has TRBV9 and TRBJ2-5; D remains unclear. Between the trimmed V and J ends, which lost 4 bases and 1 base, there was a span of 11 bases. The length of the CDR3 is 14 residues. Germline values: CDR1 SGDLS, CDR2 YYNGEE. The CDR3 loop reads CASSPQAIQETQYF. The CDR3 DNA is TGTGCCAGCAGCCCCCAGGCGATCCAAGAGACCCAGTACTTC. The variable domain in full, with the rest retrieved from reference TRBV9 and TRBJ2-5, is DSGVTQTPKHLITATGQRVTLRCSPRSGDLSVYWYQQSLDQGLQFLIQYYNGEERAKGNILERFSAQQFPDLHSELNLSSLELGDSALYFCASSPQAIQETQYFGPGTRLLVL.